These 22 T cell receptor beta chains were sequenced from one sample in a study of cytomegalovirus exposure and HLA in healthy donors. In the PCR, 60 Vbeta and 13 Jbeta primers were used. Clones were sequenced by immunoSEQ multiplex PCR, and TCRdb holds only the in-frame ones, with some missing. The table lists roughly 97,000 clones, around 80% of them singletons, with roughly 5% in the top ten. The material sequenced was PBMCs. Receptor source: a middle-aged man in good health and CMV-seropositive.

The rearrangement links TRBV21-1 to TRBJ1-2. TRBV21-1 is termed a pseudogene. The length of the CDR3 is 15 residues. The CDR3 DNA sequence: TGTGCCACCATTCCCGGAGTCCCTGTTAACTATGGCTACACCTTC. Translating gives CATIPGVPVNYGYTF.

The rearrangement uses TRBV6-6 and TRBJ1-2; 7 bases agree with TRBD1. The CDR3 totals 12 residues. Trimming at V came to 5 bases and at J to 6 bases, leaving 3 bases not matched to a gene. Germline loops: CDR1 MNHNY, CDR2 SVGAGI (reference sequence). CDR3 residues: CASSTQGDGYTF. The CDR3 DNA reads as TGTGCCAGCAGTACGCAGGGGGATGGCTACACCTTC.

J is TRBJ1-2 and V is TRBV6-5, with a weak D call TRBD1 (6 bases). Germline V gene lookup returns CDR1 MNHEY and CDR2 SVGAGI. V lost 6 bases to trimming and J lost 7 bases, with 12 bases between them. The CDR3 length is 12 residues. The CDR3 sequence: CASRRGRGGYTF. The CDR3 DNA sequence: TGTGCCAGCAGGCGGGGGCGGGGTGGCTACACCTTC.

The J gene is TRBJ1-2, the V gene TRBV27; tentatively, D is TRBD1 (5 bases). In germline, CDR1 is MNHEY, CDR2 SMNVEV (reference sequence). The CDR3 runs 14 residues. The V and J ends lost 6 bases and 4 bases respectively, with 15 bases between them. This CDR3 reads CASSLRQQSYGYTF. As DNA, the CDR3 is TGTGCCAGCAGCTTACGACAGCAGAGCTATGGCTACACCTTC.

Written as DNA, the CDR3 is TGCGCCAGCAGCGAAGCAGGGGCGTCGAACACCGGGGAGCTGTTTTTT. This codes for CASSEAGASNTGELFF. The chain recombines TRBV4-1 with TRBJ2-2; tentative D call: TRBD1 (6 bases). Germline V gene sequence: CDR1 MGHRA, CDR2 YSYEKL. V gave up 5 bases and J gave up 0 bases, with 13 bases separating them. This CDR3 has 16 amino acids.

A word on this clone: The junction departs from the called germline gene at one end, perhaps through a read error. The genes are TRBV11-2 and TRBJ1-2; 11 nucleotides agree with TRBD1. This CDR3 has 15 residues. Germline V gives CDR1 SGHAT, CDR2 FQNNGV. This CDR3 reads CASSTRTGGLYGYAF. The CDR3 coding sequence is TGTGCCAGCAGCACTCGGACAGGGGGCCTCTATGGCTACGCCTTC.

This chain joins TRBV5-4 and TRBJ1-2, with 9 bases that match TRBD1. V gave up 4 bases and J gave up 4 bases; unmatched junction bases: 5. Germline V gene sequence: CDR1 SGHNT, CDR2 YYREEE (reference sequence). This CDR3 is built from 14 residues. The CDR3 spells CASSITGGGYGYTF. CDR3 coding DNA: TGTGCCAGCAGCATCACAGGGGGCGGCTATGGCTACACCTTC.

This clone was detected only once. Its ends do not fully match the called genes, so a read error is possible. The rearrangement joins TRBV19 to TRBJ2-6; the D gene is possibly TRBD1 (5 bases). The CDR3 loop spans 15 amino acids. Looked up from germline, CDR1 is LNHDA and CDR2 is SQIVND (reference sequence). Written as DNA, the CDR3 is TGTGCCAGTAGCAATCAGTACTCTGGGGCCAACGGCCTGACTTTC. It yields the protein CASSNQYSGANGLTF.

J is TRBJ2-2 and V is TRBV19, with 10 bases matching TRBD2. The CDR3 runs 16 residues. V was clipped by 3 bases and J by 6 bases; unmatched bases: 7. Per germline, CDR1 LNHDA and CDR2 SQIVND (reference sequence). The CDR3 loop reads CASSIASGGGAGELFF. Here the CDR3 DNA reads TGTGCCAGTAGTATCGCGAGCGGGGGGGGAGCCGGGGAGCTGTTTTTT.

DNA for the CDR3: TGTGCCAGCAGCTCAGGGGCTGGAAACACCATATATTTT. Translation: CASSSGAGNTIYF. The chain recombines TRBV11-2 with TRBJ1-3; weak D call: TRBD1 (6 bases). This CDR3 contains 13 residues. The V and J ends lost 4 bases and 2 bases respectively, with 6 bases between them. Looked up from germline, CDR1 is SGHAT and CDR2 is FQNNGV.

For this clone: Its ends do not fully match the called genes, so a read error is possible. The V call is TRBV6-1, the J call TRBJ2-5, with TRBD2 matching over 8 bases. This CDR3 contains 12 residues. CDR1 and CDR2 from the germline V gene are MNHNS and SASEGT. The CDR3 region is CAGSRLAETQYF. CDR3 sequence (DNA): TGTGCCGGCAGCCGACTAGCGGAGACCCAGTACTTC.

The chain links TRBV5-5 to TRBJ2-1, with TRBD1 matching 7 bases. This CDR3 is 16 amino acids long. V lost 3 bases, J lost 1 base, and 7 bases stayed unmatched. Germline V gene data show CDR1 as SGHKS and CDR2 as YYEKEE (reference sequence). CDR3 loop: CASSSTTGVSYNEQFF. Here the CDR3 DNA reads TGTGCCAGCAGCTCTACTACAGGGGTATCCTACAATGAGCAGTTCTTC.

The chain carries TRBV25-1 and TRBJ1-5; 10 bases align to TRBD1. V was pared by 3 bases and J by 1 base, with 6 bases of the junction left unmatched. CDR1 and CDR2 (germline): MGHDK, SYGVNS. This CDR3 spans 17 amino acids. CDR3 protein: CASSDSRTGGSNQPQHF. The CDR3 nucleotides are TGTGCCAGCAGTGATTCCCGGACAGGGGGGAGCAATCAGCCCCAGCATTTT.

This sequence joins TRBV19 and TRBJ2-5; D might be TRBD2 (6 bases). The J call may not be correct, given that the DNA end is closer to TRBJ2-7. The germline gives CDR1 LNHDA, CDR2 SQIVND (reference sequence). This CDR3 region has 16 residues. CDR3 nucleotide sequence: TGTGCCACTTCAATAGCCCCGACTAGTAGGCGCTCCGAGCAGTACTTC. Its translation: CATSIAPTSRRSEQYF.

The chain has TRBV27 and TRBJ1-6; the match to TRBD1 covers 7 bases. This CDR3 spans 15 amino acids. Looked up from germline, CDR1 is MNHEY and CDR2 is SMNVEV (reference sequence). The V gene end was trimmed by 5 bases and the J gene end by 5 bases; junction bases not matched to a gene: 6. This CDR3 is CASSKEGADNSPLHF. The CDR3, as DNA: TGTGCCAGCAGTAAGGAGGGGGCAGATAATTCACCCCTCCACTTT.

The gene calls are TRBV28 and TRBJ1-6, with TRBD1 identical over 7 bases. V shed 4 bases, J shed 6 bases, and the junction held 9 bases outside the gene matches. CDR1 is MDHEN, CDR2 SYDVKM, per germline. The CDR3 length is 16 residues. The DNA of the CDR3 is TGTGCCAGCAGTTCCCCAGATGCAGGGGGTAATTCACCCCTCCACTTT. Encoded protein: CASSSPDAGGNSPLHF.

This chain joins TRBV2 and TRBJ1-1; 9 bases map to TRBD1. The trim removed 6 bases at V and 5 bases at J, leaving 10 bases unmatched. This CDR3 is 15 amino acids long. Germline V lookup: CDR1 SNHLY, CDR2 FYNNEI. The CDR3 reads CASRRDRAARTEAFF. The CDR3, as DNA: TGTGCCAGCAGACGGGACAGGGCCGCTCGGACTGAAGCTTTCTTT.

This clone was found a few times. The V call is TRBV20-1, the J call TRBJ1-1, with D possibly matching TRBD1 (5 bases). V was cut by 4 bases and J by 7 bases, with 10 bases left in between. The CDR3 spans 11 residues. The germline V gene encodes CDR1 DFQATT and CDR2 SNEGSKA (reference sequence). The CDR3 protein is CSAKGQVEAFF. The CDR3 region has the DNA TGCAGTGCTAAGGGGCAAGTTGAAGCTTTCTTT.

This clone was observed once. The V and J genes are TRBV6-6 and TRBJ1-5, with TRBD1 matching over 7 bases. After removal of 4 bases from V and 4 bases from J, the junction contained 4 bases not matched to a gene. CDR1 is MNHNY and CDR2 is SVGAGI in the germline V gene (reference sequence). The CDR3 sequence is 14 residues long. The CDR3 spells CASSLDRDNQPQHF. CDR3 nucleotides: TGTGCCAGCAGTTTAGACAGGGATAATCAGCCCCAGCATTTT.

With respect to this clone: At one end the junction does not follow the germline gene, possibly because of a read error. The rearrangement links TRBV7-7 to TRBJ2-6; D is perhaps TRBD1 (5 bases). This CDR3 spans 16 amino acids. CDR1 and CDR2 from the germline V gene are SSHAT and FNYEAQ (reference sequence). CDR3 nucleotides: TGTGCTAGCAGCCCATCAGTGGCCTCTGGGGCCAACGGCCTGACTTTC. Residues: CASSPSVASGANGLTF.

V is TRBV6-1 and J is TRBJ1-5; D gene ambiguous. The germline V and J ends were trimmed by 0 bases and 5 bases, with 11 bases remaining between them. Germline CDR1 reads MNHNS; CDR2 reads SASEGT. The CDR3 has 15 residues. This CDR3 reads CASSEAGGSDQPQHF. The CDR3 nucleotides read TGTGCCAGCAGTGAAGCAGGAGGGTCGGATCAGCCCCAGCATTTT.

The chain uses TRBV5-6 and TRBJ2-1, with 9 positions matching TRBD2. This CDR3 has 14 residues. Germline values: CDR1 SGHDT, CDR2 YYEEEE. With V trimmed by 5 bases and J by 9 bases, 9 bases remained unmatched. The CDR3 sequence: CASRGGGALGEQFF. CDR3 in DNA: TGTGCCAGCAGAGGCGGGGGGGCCCTAGGTGAGCAGTTCTTC.